This T cell receptor beta chain was sequenced in a study of T cell responses to AZD1222 COVID-19 vaccine. Whole-study results and caveats: Donors were largely white British and mainly female; clonal diversity was possibly underestimated. Repertoires were obtained solely post-peak T cell response. Dominant CD4 TCR responses targeted spike regions 160-218 and 743-854.

Some clones are missing from TCRdb's copy, which holds only in-frame ones; the method was immunoSEQ multiplex PCR. The table includes 130,000 to 150,000 clones, approximately 88% detected once. To note about this clone: Its antigen is as yet unknown.

The V gene's germline CDR1 is SGHTA and CDR2 FQGNSA. The V end lost 4 bases, the J end lost 0 bases, and 10 bases lay between the germline ends. CDR3 length equals 14 residues. This sequence originates from an adult who received the MenACWY meningococcal vaccine as a control. Here the sequenced sample was peripheral blood, taken 28 days after the second dose of the MenACWY control vaccine. The chain is built from TRBV7-2 and TRBJ2-7; no clear D. The CDR3 nucleotides read TGTGCCAGCAGCTACGACGACCGCTCCTACGAGCAGTACTTC. Translation gives CASSYDDRSYEQYF.